This T cell receptor beta chain was sequenced for a study of regulatory T cells in long-lasting Graves disease. Arm-PCR of CDR3 regions and iRepertoire HTBI primers were the basis on which TCR beta libraries were built. TCRdb reprocessed the multiplex PCR reads via MiXCR and lists one record per CDR3 protein. The sample carries around 450,000 distinct CDR3 sequences, about a fifth recorded once. As to time point: persistent/refractory GD, antithyroid drugs over 5 years with positive TRAb. Extracted RNA from PBMCs served as the source of the TCR library. The CDR3 has 13 residues. Germline V gives CDR1 MNHEY, CDR2 SMNVEV (reference sequence). J lost 7 bases, V lost 3 bases, and 5 bases had no gene match.

Sequences were derived from peripheral blood mononuclear cells (PBMCs), sampled when the disease was refractory, from a patient treated with antithyroid drugs. The sequence was collected from a female donor with Graves disease. The V call is TRBV27, the J call TRBJ2-7, with 8 bases identical to TRBD2. The CDR3 region has the DNA TGTGCCAGCAGTTTGCGGACTAGCAGTGAGCAGTACTTC. This translates into CASSLRTSSEQYF.